Each of the 8 T cell receptor beta chains below was sequenced from the same sample in a study of CD8 T cells in ankylosing spondylitis. TCRdb reprocessed the 5' RACE reads with MiXCR, giving one entry per CDR3 protein. The sample has about 240,000 distinct CDR3 sequences, more than 9% seen once; the top ten hold around 2.6%. The material sequenced was blood, either unsorted or a sorted T cell fraction (not recorded which). These receptors all stem from a male donor with ankylosing spondylitis or in good health (not recorded which).

This clonotype was recorded many times. The chain recombines TRBV19 with TRBJ1-5; D is unclear. V lost 3 bases to trimming and J lost 5 bases, with 14 bases between them. This CDR3 spans 15 amino acids. CDR1 is LNHDA and CDR2 is SQIVND in the germline V gene (reference sequence). The CDR3 DNA is TGTGCCAGTAGTATCAATGGACTCGCCCATCAGCCCCAGCATTTT. Translating it yields CASSINGLAHQPQHF.

This clonotype was counted at least ten times. The chain recombines TRBV21-1 with TRBJ1-4. TRBV21-1 is classified as a pseudogene. The CDR3 is made up of 15 amino acids. CDR3 in amino acids: CASSKERTAGEKLFF. The DNA for the CDR3 is TGTGCCAGCAGCAAAGAGCGGACGGCGGGTGAAAAACTGTTTTTT.

The V call is TRBV5-6, the J call TRBJ2-6; 9 nucleotides agree with TRBD1. Unmatched junction bases numbered 5, after V lost 0 bases and J lost 1 base. This CDR3 is 18 amino acids long. The germline V gene has CDR1 SGHDT and CDR2 YYEEEE. The CDR3 coding sequence is TGTGCCAGCAGCTTGGGCCCGGGACAGGGATCTGGGGCCAACGTCCTGACTTTC. Residues: CASSLGPGQGSGANVLTF.

This clonotype was seen many times. The genes are TRBV14 and TRBJ2-5; 8 nucleotides align to TRBD1. The trim removed 2 bases at V and 5 bases at J, leaving 10 bases unmatched. This CDR3 comprises 16 residues. Germline lookup yields CDR1 SGHDN and CDR2 FVKESK. The chain's CDR3 is CASSQLGRTGRETQYF. In DNA, the CDR3 is TGTGCCAGCAGCCAACTCGGCAGGACAGGGCGGGAGACCCAGTACTTC.

This clonotype has ten or more counts. V gene TRBV7-9 combines with J gene TRBJ1-1; D is undetermined. The CDR3 spans 13 residues. Germline-derived CDR1 and CDR2 are SEHNR and FQNEAQ (reference sequence). V was trimmed by 5 bases and J by 3 bases, leaving 10 bases between them. The CDR3 DNA reads TGTGCCAGCAGCCTTTATAGTCACACTGAAGCTTTCTTT. Translating it yields CASSLYSHTEAFF.

This clonotype was observed at least ten times. This chain joins TRBV25-1 and TRBJ1-1, with a tentative D call TRBD1 (6 bases). Germline V gene lookup returns CDR1 MGHDK and CDR2 SYGVNS. The CDR3 covers 14 residues. V lost 6 bases and J 0 bases, leaving 11 bases between the germline ends. The CDR3 here is CASSGTPMNTEAFF. In nucleotides, the CDR3 is TGTGCCAGCAGCGGGACACCTATGAACACTGAAGCTTTCTTT.

This clonotype was picked up many times. V usage is TRBV4-1 and J usage is TRBJ2-1; D might be TRBD1 (6 bases). In germline, CDR1 is MGHRA, CDR2 YSYEKL. The CDR3 runs 16 residues. Trimming pared 1 base from V and 6 bases from J, leaving 16 bases between. This chain's CDR3 is CASSQGFGDNPNEQFF. CDR3 bases: TGCGCCAGCAGCCAAGGGTTCGGGGACAACCCCAATGAGCAGTTCTTC.

This clonotype was picked up many times. The chain joins TRBV20-1 to TRBJ2-4; 9 bases agree with TRBD1. Per the germline V gene, CDR1 is DFQATT and CDR2 is SNEGSKA (reference sequence). J lost 8 bases, V lost 6 bases, and 14 bases had no gene match. This CDR3 contains 15 residues. The CDR3 here is CSATNRDRVRDIQYF. CDR3 bases: TGCAGTGCGACCAACCGGGACAGGGTTCGAGACATTCAGTACTTC.